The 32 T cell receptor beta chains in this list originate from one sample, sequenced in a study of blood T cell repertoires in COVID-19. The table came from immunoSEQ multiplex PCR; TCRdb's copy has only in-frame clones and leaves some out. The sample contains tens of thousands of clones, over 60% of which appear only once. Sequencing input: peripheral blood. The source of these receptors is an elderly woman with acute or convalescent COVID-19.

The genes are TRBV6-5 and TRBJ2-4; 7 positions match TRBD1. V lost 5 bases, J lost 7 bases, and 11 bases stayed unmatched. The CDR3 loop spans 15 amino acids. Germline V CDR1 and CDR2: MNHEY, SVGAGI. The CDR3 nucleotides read TGTGCCAGCAGTATACAGGGGCCGAGTGGGAACATTCAGTACTTC. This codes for CASSIQGPSGNIQYF.

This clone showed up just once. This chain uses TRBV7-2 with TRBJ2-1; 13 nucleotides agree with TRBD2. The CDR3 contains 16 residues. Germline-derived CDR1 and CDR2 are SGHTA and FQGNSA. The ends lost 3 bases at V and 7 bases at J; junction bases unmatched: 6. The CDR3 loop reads CASSFRLAGGGNEQFF. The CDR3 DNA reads TGTGCCAGCAGCTTCAGACTAGCGGGAGGTGGGAATGAGCAGTTCTTC. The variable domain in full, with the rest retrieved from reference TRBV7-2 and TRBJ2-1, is GAGVSQSPSNKVTEKGKDVELRCDPISGHTALYWYRQSLGQGLEFLIYFQGNSAPDKSGLPSDRFSAERTGGSVSTLTIQRTQQEDSAVYLCASSFRLAGGGNEQFFGPGTRLTVL.

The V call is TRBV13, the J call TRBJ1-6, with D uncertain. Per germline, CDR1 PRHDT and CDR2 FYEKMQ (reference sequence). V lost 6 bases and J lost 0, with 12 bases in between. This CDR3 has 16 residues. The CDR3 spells CASRPGDSSYNSPLHF. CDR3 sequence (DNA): TGTGCCAGCAGACCCGGGGATAGCTCCTATAATTCACCCCTCCACTTT.

CDR3 coding DNA: TGTGCCAGCAGCACTGGACAGACTCGCGGTAGGGGGCAGTTCTTC. Its translation: CASSTGQTRGRGQFF. V is TRBV5-5 and J is TRBJ2-1; perhaps TRBD1 as D (6 bases). Trimming pared 4 bases from V and 12 bases from J, leaving 23 bases between. Germline V CDR1 and CDR2: SGHKS, YYEKEE (reference sequence). CDR3 length: 15 residues.

The CDR3 sequence is CASSLGQGRIGENEQFF. Written as DNA, the CDR3 is TGTGCCAGCAGCTTGGGACAGGGGAGGATCGGAGAGAATGAGCAGTTCTTC. The chain recombines TRBV7-8 with TRBJ2-1; TRBD1 matches at 10 bases. V trimming: 3 bases; J trimming: 7 bases; junction bases outside the gene matches: 12. Germline loops: CDR1 SGHVS, CDR2 FQNEAQ. The CDR3 contains 17 residues.

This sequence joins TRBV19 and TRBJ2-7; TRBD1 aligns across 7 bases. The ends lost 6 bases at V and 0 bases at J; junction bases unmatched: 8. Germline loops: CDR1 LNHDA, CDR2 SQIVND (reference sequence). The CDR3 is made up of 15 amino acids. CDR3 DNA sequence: TGTGCCAGTAGCTACACAGGGGAGAGCTCCTACGAGCAGTACTTC. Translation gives CASSYTGESSYEQYF.

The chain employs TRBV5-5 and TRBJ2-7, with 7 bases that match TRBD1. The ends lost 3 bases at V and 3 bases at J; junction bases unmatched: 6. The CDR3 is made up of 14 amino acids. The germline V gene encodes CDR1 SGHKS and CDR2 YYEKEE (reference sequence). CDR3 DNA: TGTGCCAGCAGCTACCTGGGACAGAACTACGAGCAGTACTTC. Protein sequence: CASSYLGQNYEQYF.

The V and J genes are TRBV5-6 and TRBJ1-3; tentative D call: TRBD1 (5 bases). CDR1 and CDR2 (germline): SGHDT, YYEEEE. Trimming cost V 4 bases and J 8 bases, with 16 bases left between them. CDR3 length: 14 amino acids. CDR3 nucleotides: TGTGCCAGCAGCCGGGAGGGACCCTGGGACACCATATATTTT. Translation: CASSREGPWDTIYF.

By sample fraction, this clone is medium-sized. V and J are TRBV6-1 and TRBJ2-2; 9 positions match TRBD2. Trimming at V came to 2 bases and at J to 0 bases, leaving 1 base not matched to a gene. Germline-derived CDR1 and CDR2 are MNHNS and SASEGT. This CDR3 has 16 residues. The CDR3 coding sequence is TGTGCCAGCAGTGAAATAGCGGGGGCGAACACCGGGGAGCTGTTTTTT. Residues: CASSEIAGANTGELFF.

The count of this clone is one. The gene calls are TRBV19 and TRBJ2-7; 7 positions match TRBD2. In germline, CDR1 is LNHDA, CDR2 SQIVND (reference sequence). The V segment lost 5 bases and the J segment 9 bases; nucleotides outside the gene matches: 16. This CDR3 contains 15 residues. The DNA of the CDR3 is TGTGCCAGTAGTGAAAGACTAGCCCTAGCTGGAAGGCAGTACTTC. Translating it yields CASSERLALAGRQYF.

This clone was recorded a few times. The CDR3 DNA is TGTGCCAGCAGCGTAAGCGGAGACTCCTACAATGAGCAGTTCTTC. It yields the protein CASSVSGDSYNEQFF. This chain connects TRBV9 to TRBJ2-1, with D tentatively TRBD2 (5 bases). The CDR3 consists of 15 residues. V lost 1 base, J lost 0 bases, and 8 bases lay in between. Looked up from germline, CDR1 is SGDLS and CDR2 is YYNGEE.

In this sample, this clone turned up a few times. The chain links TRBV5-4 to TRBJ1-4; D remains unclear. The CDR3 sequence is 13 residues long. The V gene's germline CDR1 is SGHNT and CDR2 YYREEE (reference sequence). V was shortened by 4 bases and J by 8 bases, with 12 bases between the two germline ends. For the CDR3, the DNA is TGTGCCAGCAGCCCCGGTGTCGCAGAAAAACTGTTTTTT. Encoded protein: CASSPGVAEKLFF.

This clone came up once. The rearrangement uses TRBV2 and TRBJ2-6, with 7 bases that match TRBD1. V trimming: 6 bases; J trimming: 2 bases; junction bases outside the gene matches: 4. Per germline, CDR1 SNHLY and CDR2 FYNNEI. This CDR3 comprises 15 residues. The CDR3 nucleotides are TGTGCCAGCAGCCCTGACAGGGCTGGGGCCAACGTCCTGACTTTC. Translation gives CASSPDRAGANVLTF.

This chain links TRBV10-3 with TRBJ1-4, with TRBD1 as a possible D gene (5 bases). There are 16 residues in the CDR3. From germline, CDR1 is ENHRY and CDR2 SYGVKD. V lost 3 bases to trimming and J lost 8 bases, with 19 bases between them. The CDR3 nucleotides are TGTGCCATCAGTGACACCACGCAGGGTACCGGGGAAAAACTGTTTTTT. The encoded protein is CAISDTTQGTGEKLFF.

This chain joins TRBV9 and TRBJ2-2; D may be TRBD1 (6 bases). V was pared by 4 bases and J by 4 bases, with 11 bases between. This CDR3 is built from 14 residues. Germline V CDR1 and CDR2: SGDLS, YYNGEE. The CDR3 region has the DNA TGTGCCAGCAGCCGGGACATATCCACCGGGGAGCTGTTTTTT. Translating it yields CASSRDISTGELFF.

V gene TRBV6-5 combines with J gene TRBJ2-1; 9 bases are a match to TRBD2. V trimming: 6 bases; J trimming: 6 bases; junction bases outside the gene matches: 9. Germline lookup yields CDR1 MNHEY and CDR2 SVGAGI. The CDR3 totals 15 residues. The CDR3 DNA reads TGTGCCAGCAGGGAGCCGGGACTAGCTTTCAATGAGCAGTTCTTC. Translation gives CASREPGLAFNEQFF.

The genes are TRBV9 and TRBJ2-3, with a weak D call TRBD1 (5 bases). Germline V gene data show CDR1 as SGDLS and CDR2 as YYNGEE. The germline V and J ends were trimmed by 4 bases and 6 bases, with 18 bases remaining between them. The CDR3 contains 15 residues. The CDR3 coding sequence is TGTGCCAGCAGCTCCCCAGGGTCCCTCCGGGATACGCAGTATTTT. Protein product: CASSSPGSLRDTQYF.

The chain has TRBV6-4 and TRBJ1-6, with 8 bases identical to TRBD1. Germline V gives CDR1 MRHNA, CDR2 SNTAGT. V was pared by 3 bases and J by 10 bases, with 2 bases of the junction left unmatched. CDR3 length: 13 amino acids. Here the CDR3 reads CASSEDRDSPLHF. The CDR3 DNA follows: TGTGCCAGCAGTGAGGACAGGGACTCACCCCTCCACTTT.

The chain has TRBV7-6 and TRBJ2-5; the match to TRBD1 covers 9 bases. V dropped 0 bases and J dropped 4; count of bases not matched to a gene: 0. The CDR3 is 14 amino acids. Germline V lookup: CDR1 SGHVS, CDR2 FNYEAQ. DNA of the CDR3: TGTGCCAGCAGCTTAGCGACAGGGGGAGAGACCCAGTACTTC. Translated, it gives CASSLATGGETQYF.

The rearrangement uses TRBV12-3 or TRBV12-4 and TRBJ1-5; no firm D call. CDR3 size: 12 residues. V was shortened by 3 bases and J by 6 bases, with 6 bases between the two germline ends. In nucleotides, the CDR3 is TGTGCCAGCAGTTTCGCCAGTCAGCCCCAGCATTTT. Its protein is CASSFASQPQHF.

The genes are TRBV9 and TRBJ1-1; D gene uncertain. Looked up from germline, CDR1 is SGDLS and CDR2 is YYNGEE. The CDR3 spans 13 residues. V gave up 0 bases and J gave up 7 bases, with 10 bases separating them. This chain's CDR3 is CASSVELRGEAFF. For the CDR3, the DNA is TGTGCCAGCAGCGTAGAATTACGAGGTGAAGCTTTCTTT.

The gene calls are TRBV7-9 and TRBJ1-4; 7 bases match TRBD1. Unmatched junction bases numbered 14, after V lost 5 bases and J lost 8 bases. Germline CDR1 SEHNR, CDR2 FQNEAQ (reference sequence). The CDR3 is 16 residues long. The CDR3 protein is CASSPRRGQGDEKLFF. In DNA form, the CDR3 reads TGTGCCAGCAGCCCCCGCCGGGGGCAGGGGGACGAAAAACTGTTTTTT. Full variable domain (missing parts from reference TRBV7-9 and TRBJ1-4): DTGVSQNPRHKITKRGQNVTFRCDPISEHNRLYWYRQTLGQGPEFLTYFQNEAQLEKSRLLSDRFSAERPKGSFSTLEIQRTEQGDSAMYLCASSPRRGQGDEKLFFGSGTQLSVL.

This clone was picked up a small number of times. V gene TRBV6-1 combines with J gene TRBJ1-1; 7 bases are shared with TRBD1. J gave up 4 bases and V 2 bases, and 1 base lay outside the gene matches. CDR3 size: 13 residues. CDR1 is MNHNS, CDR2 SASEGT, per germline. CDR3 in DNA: TGTGCCAGCAGTGAATACAGGGGCACTGAAGCTTTCTTT. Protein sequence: CASSEYRGTEAFF.

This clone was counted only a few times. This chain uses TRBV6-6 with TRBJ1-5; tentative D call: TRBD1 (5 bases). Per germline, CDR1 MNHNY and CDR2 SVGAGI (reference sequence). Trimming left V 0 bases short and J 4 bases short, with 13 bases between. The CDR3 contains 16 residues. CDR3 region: CASSYSSGMGNQPQHF. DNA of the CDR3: TGTGCCAGCAGTTACTCGTCAGGGATGGGGAATCAGCCCCAGCATTTT.

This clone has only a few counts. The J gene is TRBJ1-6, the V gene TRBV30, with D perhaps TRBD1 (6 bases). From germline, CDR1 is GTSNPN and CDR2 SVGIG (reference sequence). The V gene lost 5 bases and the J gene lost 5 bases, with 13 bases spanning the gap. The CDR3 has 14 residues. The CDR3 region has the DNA TGTGCCTGGGGACGGGGACACGATAATTCACCCCTCCACTTT. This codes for CAWGRGHDNSPLHF. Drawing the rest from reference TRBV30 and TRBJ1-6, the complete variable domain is SQTIHQWPATLVQPVGSPLSLECTVEGTSNPNLYWYRQAAGRGLQLLFYSVGIGQISSEVPQNLSASRPQDRQFILSSKKLLLSDSGFYLCAWGRGHDNSPLHFGNGTRLTVT.

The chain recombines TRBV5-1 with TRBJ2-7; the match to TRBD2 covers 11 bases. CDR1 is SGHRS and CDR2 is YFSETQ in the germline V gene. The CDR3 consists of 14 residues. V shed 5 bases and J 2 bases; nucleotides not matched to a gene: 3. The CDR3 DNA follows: TGCGCCAGCAGACGACTAGCGGGACCCTACGAGCAGTACTTC. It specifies CASRRLAGPYEQYF. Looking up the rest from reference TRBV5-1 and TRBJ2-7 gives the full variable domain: KAGVTQTPRYLIKTRGQQVTLSCSPISGHRSVSWYQQTPGQGLQFLFEYFSETQRNKGNFPGRFSGRQFSNSRSEMNVSTLELGDSALYLCASRRLAGPYEQYFGPGTRLTVT.

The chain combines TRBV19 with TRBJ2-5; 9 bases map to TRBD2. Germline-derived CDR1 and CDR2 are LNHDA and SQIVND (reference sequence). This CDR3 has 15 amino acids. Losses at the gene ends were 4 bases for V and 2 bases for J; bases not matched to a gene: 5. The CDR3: CASSTPTSGQETQYF. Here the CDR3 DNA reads TGTGCCAGTAGTACCCCGACTAGCGGACAAGAGACCCAGTACTTC.

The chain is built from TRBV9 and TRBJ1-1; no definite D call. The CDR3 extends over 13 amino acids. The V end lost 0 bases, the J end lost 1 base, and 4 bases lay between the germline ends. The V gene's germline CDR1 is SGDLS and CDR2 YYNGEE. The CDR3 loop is CASSVGRNTEAFF. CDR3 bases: TGTGCCAGCAGCGTAGGTCGGAACACTGAAGCTTTCTTT.

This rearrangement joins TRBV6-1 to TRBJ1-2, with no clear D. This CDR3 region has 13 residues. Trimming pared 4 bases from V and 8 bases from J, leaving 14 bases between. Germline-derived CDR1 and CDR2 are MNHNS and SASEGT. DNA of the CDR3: TGTGCCAGCAGTGGAGCAGGCCGGAGCGGCTACACCTTC. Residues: CASSGAGRSGYTF.

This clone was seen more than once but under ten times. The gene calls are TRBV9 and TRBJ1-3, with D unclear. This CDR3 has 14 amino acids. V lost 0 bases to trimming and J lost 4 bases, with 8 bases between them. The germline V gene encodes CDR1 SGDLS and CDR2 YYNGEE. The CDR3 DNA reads TGTGCCAGCAGCGTAGGACAACGGGGAAACACCATATATTTT. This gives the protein CASSVGQRGNTIYF.

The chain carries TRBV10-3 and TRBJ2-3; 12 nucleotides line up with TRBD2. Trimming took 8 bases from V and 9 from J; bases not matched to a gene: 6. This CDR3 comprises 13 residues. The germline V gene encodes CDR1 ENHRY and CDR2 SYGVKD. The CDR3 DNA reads TGTGCCATCCGGGCTAGCGGGGGGGCAACGCAGTATTTT. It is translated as CAIRASGGATQYF.

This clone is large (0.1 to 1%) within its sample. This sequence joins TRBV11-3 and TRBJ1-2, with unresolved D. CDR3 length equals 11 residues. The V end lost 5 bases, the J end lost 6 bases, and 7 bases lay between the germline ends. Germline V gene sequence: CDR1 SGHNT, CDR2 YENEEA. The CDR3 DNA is TGTGCCAGCAGCGAGGAGGATGGCTACACCTTC. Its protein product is CASSEEDGYTF.